This entry is about one T cell receptor (beta chain). Its specific antigen is unknown. No quality values exist for individual bases; no much larger clone is one base distant. The data were taken from a study of shared clonotypes between healthy human individuals (dated by TCRdb to the early 2020s). About the full investigation: A couple of women and a few men aged 18 to 49 years were included in the cohort. For each donor, three plates each were used for CD4 naive and CD4 memory, two plates were used for CD8 naive, and one plate was used for CD8 memory. To estimate repertoire size and how much clonotypes are shared between individuals, the study performed deep sequencing of blood TCR repertoires from five healthy adults. To increase sequencing depth and limit assay-specific biases, different laboratories used diverse techniques to prepare libraries and sequence TCR repertoires. Per donor, leukapheresis produced somewhere between about 0.85 and 8.9 billion PBMCs. The full study reports these points: Larger estimated clonotype richness was generally found for naive subsets than for memory subsets. Pairwise subsampling led to the expectation that sequencing depth would affect the degree of clonotype sharing among donors. Rarefaction of sorted-subset datasets indicated incomplete sequencing despite the large sequencing depth. The genetic and exposure-history diversity represented was limited by the small number of donors. Sampling was limited to blood, and TCR repertoires in tissue likely differ from TCR repertoires in blood. Sharing across several donors was observed for around 5% of naive CD4, under 4% of naive CD8, 2% to 2.5% of memory CD4, and around 0.4% of memory CD8 clonotypes. Clonotypes shared by all four sorted-subset donors showed higher generation probabilities than non-shared clonotypes.

Using the deep immunoSEQ assay, TCR CDR3 regions were amplified from genomic DNA by multiplex PCR. Genomic DNA extracted from each cell subset was distributed evenly over all wells of several immunoSEQ 96-well plates, and each plate served as one replicate. For sorted subsets, each replicate PCR was loaded with about 0.2 ug genomic DNA, equivalent to 25,000 to 35,000 T cell genomes. Purified libraries were measured with a Qubit 3.0 fluorometer, size-checked on a Bioanalyzer 2100, and measured again with the KAPA Library Quantification kit. Each immunoSEQ 96-well plate was sequenced on its own single-read 150-cycle Illumina NextSeq 550 flow cell. Processing in the source paper ran as follows. Because the immunoSEQ output included only junctional sequences and no quality scores, the filtering could not be the same as the filtering used for full-length reads. To assign V/J genes and CDR3, sequences were annotated against IMGT germline references using PyIR, a Python wrapper for IgBLAST v1.9. Reads were filtered out if the reads had weak V/J assignments (E-value above 1e-6), no CDR3, stop codons, out-of-frame junctions, or ambiguous translated residues. V3J clonotypes were defined by identical inferred V gene, J gene, and CDR3 amino acid sequence. To compute the percentage overlap between repertoires, the number of shared unique clonotypes was divided by the size of the smaller repertoire. Richness of each repertoire was evaluated using RTK rarefaction, the Chao1 estimator, and Recon v2.1 estimates of unobserved clonotypes. For all TCRbeta clonotypes obtained by the gDNA method from a handful of donors, generation probabilities were computed with OLGA. Not all clones reach the TCRdb copy of this immuneACCESS table, which keeps in-frame sequences only. Checked studies attribute under half of the gap to unresolved V genes and leave the rest unexplained. V and J calls plus clone size are reproduced from that table; the DNA served to infer D and trimming. This sample lists 2 million to 2.5 million clones; just under 95% were detected once. Approximately 0.39% of the sample rests with the top ten.

Donors were healthy HIV-negative adults with no recently reported acute infections or vaccinations. Every donor was a Caucasian adult living in Nashville, Tennessee, USA. CD4+ T cells were enriched through magnetic negative selection, after which naive cells were positively selected on CD45RA and the remaining negative fraction served as the memory subset. Blood was obtained by leukapheresis, after which PBMCs were separated by Ficoll-Histopaque density gradient centrifugation and cryopreserved in liquid nitrogen vapor phase. Analytical flow cytometry was used to check the purity and quantity of each magnetically sorted T cell population. Each sorted fraction had its genomic DNA isolated and then quantified by UV absorbance on a Nanodrop 2000c. The TCR sequence derives from a man aged 18 to 30 in good health. Some clones in this sample may be carry-over from other donors' samples. The specimen sequenced was naive CD4+ T cells from PBMCs. The cell subset or site label of this sample denotes: CD45RA+ positively selected.

The nucleotide sequence reads TGTGCCAGCAGCCCTAACCTACGACTGGGCGAGCAGTACTTC. It specifies CASSPNLRLGEQYF. The chain was built from TRBV28 and TRBJ2-7, with the identity of the D gene unclear. Inclusive of the bounding cysteine and phenylalanine, the CDR3 is 14 residues long. Kept here is only the CDR3 DNA, which spans 42 bases and is read in frame from base 1. CDR1 MDHEN and CDR2 SYDVKM were looked up in the germline V gene. V was cut back by 6 bases and J by 6 bases, leaving a gap of 18 bases between them.